These 25 T cell receptor beta chains share one sample of origin, sequenced in a study of beta chain features in type 1 diabetes. For these receptors, no antigen is known. Study observations and caveats: The study found moderately but significantly shorter TCRB CDR3s in all four CD4+ subsets of Type 1 diabetes patients.

The study reverse transcribed the entire isolated RNA, so it sequenced expressed TCRB transcripts. TCRdb keeps only in-frame clones here, not all; method: immunoSEQ multiplex PCR. This table holds approximately 250,000 clones, roughly 17% found once. Sample: naive CD4+ T cells from blood. These receptors all stem from a man aged 25-40 years with type 1 diabetes.

A few counts support this clone. The chain employs TRBV7-2 and TRBJ2-7; 7 bases match TRBD1. The CDR3 consists of 12 residues. V shed 5 bases, J shed 7 bases, and the junction held 5 bases outside the gene matches. Germline V gene data show CDR1 as SGHTA and CDR2 as FQGNSA. The DNA for the CDR3 is TGTGCCAGCAGCCCGGACAGGTGGGAGCAGTACTTC. Its protein product is CASSPDRWEQYF.

The rearrangement links TRBV9 to TRBJ1-1; D might be TRBD1 (5 bases). This CDR3 contains 14 residues. The germline gives CDR1 SGDLS, CDR2 YYNGEE. V shed 4 bases and J shed 0 bases, with 10 bases lying between them. In DNA, the CDR3 is TGTGCCAGCAGCTTGCAGGGCATGAACACTGAAGCTTTCTTT. Translated: CASSLQGMNTEAFF.

This clone was picked up a small number of times. The V gene is TRBV4-1, the J gene TRBJ2-1; TRBD1 agrees at 7 bases. With 6 bases clipped from V and 9 bases from J, the junction kept 11 bases outside the gene matches. CDR1 MGHRA and CDR2 YSYEKL come from the germline V gene. This CDR3 is built from 14 residues. This CDR3 is CASRPDRDNGEQFF. CDR3 nucleotide sequence: TGCGCCAGCAGACCAGACAGGGATAACGGTGAGCAGTTCTTC.

This clone has only a few counts. The chain recombines TRBV29-1 with TRBJ2-3; 10 nucleotides match TRBD1. CDR1 and CDR2 from the germline V gene are SQVTM and ANQGSEA. Trimming cost V 4 bases and J 2 bases; bases outside gene matches: 6. The CDR3 is made up of 15 amino acids. CDR3: CSVARDRGPTDTQYF. Written as DNA, the CDR3 is TGCAGCGTTGCGCGGGACAGGGGCCCCACAGATACGCAGTATTTT.

In its sample, this clone was seen a few times. The V call is TRBV4-3, the J call TRBJ1-1; D is possibly TRBD1 (5 bases). This CDR3 is 11 amino acids long. Trimming took off 1 base at V and 8 bases at J, with 5 bases between the two ends. Germline CDR1 is LGHNA and CDR2 is YSLEER. The CDR3 region is CASSQGTEAFF. Written as DNA, the CDR3 is TGCGCCAGCAGCCAAGGGACAGAAGCTTTCTTT.

Only a few counts were recorded for this clone. The rearrangement joins TRBV4-1 to TRBJ2-2; TRBD2 agrees at 9 bases. Germline V gives CDR1 MGHRA, CDR2 YSYEKL. This CDR3 region has 16 residues. The V segment lost 1 base and the J segment 1 base; nucleotides outside the gene matches: 1. The CDR3 is CASSQGLAENTGELFF. CDR3 sequence (DNA): TGCGCCAGCAGCCAAGGACTAGCGGAGAACACCGGGGAGCTGTTTTTT.

This sequence joins TRBV4-3 and TRBJ2-1; 9 bases map to TRBD2. Germline V lookup: CDR1 LGHNA, CDR2 YSLEER. V lost 0 bases, J lost 4 bases, and 1 base stayed unmatched. The CDR3 spans 15 residues. This CDR3 reads CASSQETSGYNEQFF. The CDR3 DNA sequence: TGCGCCAGCAGCCAAGAGACTAGCGGATACAATGAGCAGTTCTTC.

The table lists this clone with a few counts. The chain combines TRBV9 with TRBJ1-1; 7 nucleotides align to TRBD1. The V and J ends lost 1 base and 5 bases, in that order; junction bases with no gene match: 5. This CDR3 has 14 residues. CDR1 and CDR2 from the germline V gene are SGDLS and YYNGEE. The CDR3 region has the DNA TGTGCCAGCAGCGTAAACAGGGGAAGGACTGAAGCTTTCTTT. The encoded protein is CASSVNRGRTEAFF.

V and J are TRBV9 and TRBJ2-2, with a weak D call TRBD2 (5 bases). Trimming removed 1 base at V and 6 bases at J, with 10 bases between. Germline V gene data show CDR1 as SGDLS and CDR2 as YYNGEE. The CDR3 runs 14 residues. The CDR3 DNA follows: TGTGCCAGCAGCGTAAGGGAAGCGGCCGGGGAGCTGTTTTTT. Translating gives CASSVREAAGELFF.

The V and J genes are TRBV13 and TRBJ2-1; D gene ambiguous. Per the germline V gene, CDR1 is PRHDT and CDR2 is FYEKMQ (reference sequence). V gave up 5 bases and J gave up 4 bases, with 9 bases separating them. The CDR3 contains 13 residues. The CDR3: CASSPTRYNEQFF. As DNA, the CDR3 is TGTGCCAGCAGCCCCACGCGGTACAATGAGCAGTTCTTC.

This clone occurred a few times. V is TRBV9 and J is TRBJ1-1, with a weak D call TRBD1 (6 bases). Trimming stripped 6 bases from V and 0 bases from J, with 12 bases between. There are 14 residues in the CDR3. CDR1 is SGDLS and CDR2 is YYNGEE in the germline V gene. In nucleotides, the CDR3 is TGTGCCAGCACCCTGACAGGAGTGAACACTGAAGCTTTCTTT. This codes for CASTLTGVNTEAFF. The full variable domain, in which reference TRBV9 and TRBJ1-1 provide the parts outside the CDR3, is DSGVTQTPKHLITATGQRVTLRCSPRSGDLSVYWYQQSLDQGLQFLIQYYNGEERAKGNILERFSAQQFPDLHSELNLSSLELGDSALYFCASTLTGVNTEAFFGQGTRLTVV.

This CDR3 is CASSRLLAQETQYF. The CDR3 DNA sequence: TGCGCCAGCAGCCGATTACTAGCCCAAGAGACCCAGTACTTC. This chain links TRBV4-1 with TRBJ2-5; possibly TRBD2 for D (6 bases). Germline values: CDR1 MGHRA, CDR2 YSYEKL. The CDR3 totals 14 residues. Deletions cut 4 bases from V and 1 base from J, with 10 bases between.

This clone was observed a few times. The rearrangement joins TRBV7-2 to TRBJ2-1; D remains unclear. CDR1 is SGHTA, CDR2 FQGNSA, per germline. The CDR3 covers 16 residues. The V gene lost 2 bases and the J gene lost 0 bases, with 11 bases spanning the gap. The CDR3 protein is CASSLRSVSSYNEQFF. CDR3 nucleotide sequence: TGTGCCAGCAGCTTACGGAGCGTATCCTCCTACAATGAGCAGTTCTTC.

This clone was counted a few times. CDR3 in amino acids: CASSLQGNEQYF. The CDR3 nucleotides are TGTGCCAGCAGTCTACAGGGTAACGAGCAGTACTTC. The genes are TRBV27 and TRBJ2-7; perhaps TRBD1 as D (6 bases). The CDR3 runs to 12 residues. Germline-derived CDR1 and CDR2 are MNHEY and SMNVEV (reference sequence). The germline V and J ends were trimmed by 5 bases and 5 bases, with 10 bases remaining between them.

In its sample, this clone was seen a few times. At the DNA level, this CDR3 is encoded by other sequences in the same sample as well. The chain has TRBV9 and TRBJ2-1; no reliable D call. The CDR3 loop spans 13 amino acids. Trimming took off 0 bases at V and 1 base at J, with 2 bases between the two ends. Germline CDR1 SGDLS, CDR2 YYNGEE. In DNA, the CDR3 is TGTGCCAGCAGCGTAGCATCCTACAATGAGCAGTTCTTC. Protein product: CASSVASYNEQFF.

There are a few counts of this clone. J is TRBJ2-1 and V is TRBV30; D may be TRBD2 (6 bases). V dropped 3 bases and J dropped 3 bases, with 18 bases sitting between them. The CDR3 consists of 16 residues. Per germline, CDR1 GTSNPN and CDR2 SVGIG (reference sequence). CDR3 residues: CAWSPGRDFLYNEQFF. CDR3 sequence (DNA): TGTGCCTGGAGCCCCGGCCGGGACTTCCTCTACAATGAGCAGTTCTTC.

The chain carries TRBV30 and TRBJ1-1; D is uncertain. The germline CDR1 and CDR2 sequences are GTSNPN and SVGIG (reference sequence). V was shortened by 0 bases and J by 0 bases, with 5 bases between the two germline ends. This CDR3 has 13 residues. The CDR3 region has the DNA TGTGCCTGGAGTGTAGAGGTGAACACTGAAGCTTTCTTT. Amino acids: CAWSVEVNTEAFF.

The CDR3 DNA follows: TGTGCCAGCAGCGTAAGGGCAGAAGAGACCCAGTACTTC. It specifies CASSVRAEETQYF. This rearrangement joins TRBV9 to TRBJ2-5; D ambiguous. CDR3 length equals 13 residues. From germline, CDR1 is SGDLS and CDR2 YYNGEE. Trimming stripped 1 base from V and 3 bases from J, with 7 bases between.

This chain links TRBV27 with TRBJ1-4; 7 bases agree with TRBD1. The CDR3 loop spans 15 amino acids. V lost 5 bases, J lost 4 bases, and 7 bases stayed unmatched. Germline-derived CDR1 and CDR2 are MNHEY and SMNVEV (reference sequence). This chain's CDR3 is CASSTRTGNNEKLFF. The CDR3 region has the DNA TGTGCCAGCAGTACTCGGACAGGAAATAATGAAAAACTGTTTTTT.

The chain is built from TRBV28 and TRBJ2-3; D call uncertain. The V and J ends lost 1 base and 8 bases respectively, with 13 bases between them. The CDR3 contains 14 residues. Germline V lookup: CDR1 MDHEN, CDR2 SYDVKM. As DNA, the CDR3 is TGTGCCAGCAGTTTATTTGCCCGGGCCGGTACGCAGTATTTT. This sequence encodes CASSLFARAGTQYF.

The V gene is TRBV18, the J gene TRBJ1-4; the D is unclear. Germline V gene sequence: CDR1 KGHSH, CDR2 LQKENI. This CDR3 has 15 residues. V was trimmed by 6 bases and J by 6 bases, leaving 17 bases between them. CDR3: CASSLTNLQDEKLFF. The CDR3 nucleotides read TGTGCCAGCTCCCTTACCAACCTGCAGGATGAAAAACTGTTTTTT.

This clone was detected a few times. V gene TRBV4-2 combines with J gene TRBJ1-5; no firm D call. Trimming left V 3 bases short and J 0 bases short, with 9 bases between. Germline CDR1 reads LGHNA; CDR2 reads YNFKEQ. This CDR3 region has 15 residues. In DNA, the CDR3 is TGTGCCAGCAGCCAGGAACTTTATAGCAATCAGCCCCAGCATTTT. Its translation: CASSQELYSNQPQHF.

This chain uses TRBV20-1 with TRBJ2-7; D call uncertain. The CDR3 length is 11 residues. The germline V gene encodes CDR1 DFQATT and CDR2 SNEGSKA (reference sequence). Trimming removed 2 bases from V and 3 bases from J, with 5 bases in between. CDR3 nucleotides: TGCAGTGCTAGACAGTACTACGAGCAGTACTTC. As protein: CSARQYYEQYF.

This clone was seen only a few times. The chain recombines TRBV15 with TRBJ2-1; possibly TRBD2 for D (5 bases). Germline loops: CDR1 LNHNV, CDR2 YYDKDF (reference sequence). The CDR3 totals 17 residues. V lost 0 bases and J 10 bases, leaving 22 bases between the germline ends. The CDR3 region has the DNA TGTGCCACCAGCAGAGATAGTAGGAGGACCCCTTCCTTGGAGCAGTTCTTC. Translation gives CATSRDSRRTPSLEQFF.

This clone showed up just a few times. The chain recombines TRBV29-1 with TRBJ2-2; D might be TRBD2 (6 bases). This CDR3 is 14 amino acids long. Trimming shortened V by 7 bases and J by 6 bases, and 18 bases separated the two germline ends. Germline V gene sequence: CDR1 SQVTM, CDR2 ANQGSEA. This chain's CDR3 is CSAWGGVGAGELFF. The DNA for the CDR3 is TGCAGCGCCTGGGGAGGTGTAGGCGCCGGGGAGCTGTTTTTT.